Sequencing of this T cell receptor (beta chain) was carried out in a study of resident and recirculating memory T cells in vitiligo. Study information: Epidermis came from shave biopsies of lesional and nonlesional sites, plus PBMCs.

Trimming took 1 base from V and 10 from J; bases not matched to a gene: 9. The CDR3 loop spans 15 amino acids. Germline loops: CDR1 MDHEN, CDR2 SYDVKM. No patient showed confetti depigmentation, a clinical sign of active disease. Assay used: immunoSEQ multiplex PCR; TCRdb lists only in-frame clones, some missing. Here the sample spans fewer than 85,000 clones, 92% being singletons. The V call is TRBV28, the J call TRBJ2-5, with 10 bases identical to TRBD2. The sample comprised blood. This TCR was sampled from a male donor with vitiligo. In nucleotides, the CDR3 is TGTGCCAGCAGTTTATTGAAGGCTAGCGGGAGAATCCAGTACTTC. Its protein product is CASSLLKASGRIQYF.